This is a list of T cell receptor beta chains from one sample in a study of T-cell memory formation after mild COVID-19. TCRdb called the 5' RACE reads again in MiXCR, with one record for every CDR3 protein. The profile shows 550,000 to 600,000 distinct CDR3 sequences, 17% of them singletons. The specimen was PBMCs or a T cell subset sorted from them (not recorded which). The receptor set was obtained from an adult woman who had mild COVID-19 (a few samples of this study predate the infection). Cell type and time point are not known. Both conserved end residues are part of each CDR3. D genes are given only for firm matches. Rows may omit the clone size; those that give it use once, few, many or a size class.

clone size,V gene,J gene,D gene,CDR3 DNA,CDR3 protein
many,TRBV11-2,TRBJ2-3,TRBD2,TGTGCCAGCAGTTCTCTAGCGGGGGGGAGCACAGATACGCAGTATTTT,CASSSLAGGSTDTQYF
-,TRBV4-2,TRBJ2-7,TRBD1,TGTGCCAGCAGCCAAGAGGACAGGGGGAATTTCAACGAGCAGTACTTC,CASSQEDRGNFNEQYF
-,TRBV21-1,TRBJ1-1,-,TGTGCCAGCAGCAAAGAGCGGACACAGAGAATCACTGAAGCTTTCTTT,CASSKERTQRITEAFF
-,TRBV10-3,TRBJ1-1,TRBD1,TGTGCCATCAGTGAGAGGGGGGGACAGCAGAACACTGAAGCTTTCTTT,CAISERGGQQNTEAFF
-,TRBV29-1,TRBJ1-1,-,TGCAGCGTTGGGCGGGGGCCGAACACTGAAGCTTTCTTT,CSVGRGPNTEAFF
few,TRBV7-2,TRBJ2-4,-,TGTGCCAGCAGCTTCGCCAGCGCCAACAAAAACATTCAGTACTTC,CASSFASANKNIQYF
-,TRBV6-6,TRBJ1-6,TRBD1,TGTGCCAGCAGCCGGGGAGGGGGCGCAGGAAGTAATTCACCCCTCCACTTT,CASSRGGGAGSNSPLHF
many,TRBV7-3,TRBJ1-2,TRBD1,TGTGCCAGCAGCCCGGAGACAGGGTATGGCTACACCTTC,CASSPETGYGYTF
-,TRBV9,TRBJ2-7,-,TGTGCCAGCAGCCCAAGACGGGACGGCTCCTACGAGCAGTACTTC,CASSPRRDGSYEQYF
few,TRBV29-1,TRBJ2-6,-,TGCAGCGTTGGGAGTGGCGCGGCCAACGTCCTGACTTTC,CSVGSGAANVLTF
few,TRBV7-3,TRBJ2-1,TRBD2,TGTGCCAGCAGCCCCCTAGCGGGGGGGGACAATGAGCAGTTCTTC,CASSPLAGGDNEQFF
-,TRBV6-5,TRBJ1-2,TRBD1,TGTGCCAGCAGGGAGGGACAGGGTCGCGGCTACACCTTC,CASREGQGRGYTF
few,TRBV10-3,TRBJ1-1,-,TGTGCCATCAGTGAGTTTGGGGGGAACACTGAAGCTTTCTTT,CAISEFGGNTEAFF
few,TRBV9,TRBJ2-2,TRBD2,TGTGCCAGCACGAGCGGGAGTTTTTCCGGGGAGCTGTTTTTT,CASTSGSFSGELFF
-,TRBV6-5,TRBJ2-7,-,TGTGCCTCGGGGGTCGGACAGCAGTACTTC,CASGVGQQYF
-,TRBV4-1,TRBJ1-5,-,TGCGCCAGCAGCCAAGATGAAGGGACACTCGGGAATCAGCCCCAGCATTTT,CASSQDEGTLGNQPQHF
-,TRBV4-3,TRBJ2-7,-,TGCGCCAGCAGCCAAGATTGGAGCGAGCAGTACTTC,CASSQDWSEQYF
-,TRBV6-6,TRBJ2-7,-,TGTGCCAGCAGTTACGGGTCCAGTGGGGGGCGCGTTTCCTACGAGCAGTACTTC,CASSYGSSGGRVSYEQYF